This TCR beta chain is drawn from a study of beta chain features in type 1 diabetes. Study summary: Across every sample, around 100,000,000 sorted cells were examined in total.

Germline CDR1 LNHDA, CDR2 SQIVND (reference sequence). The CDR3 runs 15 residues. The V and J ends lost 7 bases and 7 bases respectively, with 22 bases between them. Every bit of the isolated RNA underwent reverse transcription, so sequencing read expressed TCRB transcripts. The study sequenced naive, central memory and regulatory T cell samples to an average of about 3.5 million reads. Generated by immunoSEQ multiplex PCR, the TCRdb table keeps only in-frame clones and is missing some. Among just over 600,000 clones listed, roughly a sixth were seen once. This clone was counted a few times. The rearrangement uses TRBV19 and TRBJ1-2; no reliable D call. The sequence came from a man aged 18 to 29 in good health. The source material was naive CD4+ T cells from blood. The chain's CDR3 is CASNDGGRTIGGYTF. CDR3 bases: TGTGCCAGTAACGACGGAGGGAGAACCATTGGTGGCTACACCTTC. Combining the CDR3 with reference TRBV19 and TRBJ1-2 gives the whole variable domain DGGITQSPKYLFRKEGQNVTLSCEQNLNHDAMYWYRQDPGQGLRLIYYSQIVNDFQKGDIAEGYSVSREKKESFPLTVTSAQKNPTAFYLCASNDGGRTIGGYTFGSGTRLTVV.